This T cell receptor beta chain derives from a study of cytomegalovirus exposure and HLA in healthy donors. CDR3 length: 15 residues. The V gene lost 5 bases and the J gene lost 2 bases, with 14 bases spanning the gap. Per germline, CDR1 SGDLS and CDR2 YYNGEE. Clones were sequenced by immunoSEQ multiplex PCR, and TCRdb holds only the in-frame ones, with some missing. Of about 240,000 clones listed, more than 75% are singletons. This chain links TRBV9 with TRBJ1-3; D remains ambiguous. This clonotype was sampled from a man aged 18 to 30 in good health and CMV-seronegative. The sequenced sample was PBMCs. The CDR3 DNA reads TGTGCCAGCAGGGAGGGATCGGGCCCTGGAAACACCATATATTTT. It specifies CASREGSGPGNTIYF.